This is a list of T cell receptor beta chains from one sample in a study of identical twins. TCRdb fed the 5' RACE reads into MiXCR, producing one record per CDR3 protein. Seen here are about 240,000 distinct CDR3 sequences, about 10% observed once, and the top ten hold about 9.1%. Material: memory T cells sorted from blood. These receptors were collected from a man in his fifties or sixties in good health. Both conserved end residues are part of each CDR3. A D gene is named only where the DNA matches it firmly. Some rows mark clone size as missing; the rest say once, few, many or name a class of expanded clone.

j_call,clone_size,v_call,d_call,cdr3_aa,cdr3_nt
TRBJ2-7,NA,TRBV10-3,NA,CAISEVAGSPVFSYEQYF,TGTGCCATCAGTGAGGTCGCAGGGAGCCCTGTGTTCTCCTACGAGCAGTACTTC
TRBJ1-2,few,TRBV5-1,NA,CASSLESQYYGYTF,TGCGCCAGCAGCTTGGAGTCACAGTACTATGGCTACACCTTC
TRBJ1-2,many,TRBV20-1,TRBD1,CSPNRGRSPGYTF,TGCAGTCCAAACAGGGGGCGATCGCCTGGCTACACCTTC
TRBJ1-1,many,TRBV6-5,NA,CASSYSWQDENTEAFF,TGTGCCAGCAGTTACAGTTGGCAGGACGAAAACACTGAAGCTTTCTTT
TRBJ1-6,many,TRBV4-3,TRBD1,CASSQGTGLNNSPLHF,TGCGCCAGCAGCCAAGGGACAGGGTTGAATAATTCACCCCTCCACTTT
TRBJ2-5,few,TRBV20-1,NA,CSARPTAIHPLETQYF,TGCAGTGCTAGACCGACAGCTATCCACCCTCTGGAGACCCAGTACTTC
TRBJ1-4,many,TRBV3-1,NA,CASSRTGGRNEKLFF,TGTGCCAGCAGCCGAACGGGTGGAAGGAATGAAAAACTGTTTTTT
TRBJ2-7,NA,TRBV10-3,TRBD1,CATTGARSEQYF,TGTGCCACAACAGGGGCTCGGAGCGAGCAGTACTTC
TRBJ2-7,few,TRBV24-1,NA,CATRNSSYSYEQYF,TGTGCCACCAGGAATAGCTCGTATTCCTACGAGCAGTACTTC
TRBJ2-3,many,TRBV9,NA,CASSPRLVTSTDTQYF,TGTGCCAGCAGCCCGAGACTAGTGACTAGCACAGATACGCAGTATTTT
TRBJ2-1,few,TRBV2,NA,CASSDGGSYRSLNEQFF,TGTGCCAGCAGTGATGGGGGGTCCTACAGGAGTCTCAATGAGCAGTTCTTC